A selection of T cell receptor beta chains follows, all from one sample in a study of cytomegalovirus exposure and HLA in healthy donors. Profiling relied on immunoSEQ multiplex PCR, and the TCRdb table lists in-frame clones only, not all of them. Seen here are 170,000 or so clones, around 79% observed once, and the top ten hold 0.5%. Sequenced input: PBMCs. Every receptor here comes from a woman in her fifties or sixties in good health and CMV-seronegative. CDR3s include the opening cysteine and the closing phenylalanine or tryptophan. The order of the fields is D gene, V gene, J gene, clone size, CDR3 DNA, CDR3 protein. D genes are given only for firm matches. Not every row has a clone size; where given, it reads once, few, many or a size class.

TRBD2	TRBV29-1	TRBJ2-3	.	TGCAGCGTTGAGGGGGGGAACACAGATACGCAGTATTTT	CSVEGGNTDTQYF
.	TRBV7-6	TRBJ2-1	.	TGTGCCAGCAGCCAAAGGACGGGAAAGGGCGGCAATGAGCAGTTCTTC	CASSQRTGKGGNEQFF
.	TRBV5-4	TRBJ2-3	.	TGTGCCAGCAGCTTGATGGCCGCTAGTTCGACGCAGTATTTT	CASSLMAASSTQYF
TRBD2	TRBV29-1	TRBJ2-1	.	TGCAGCTCCGGGACTAGCGGTTACAATGAGCAGTTCTTC	CSSGTSGYNEQFF
TRBD2	TRBV29-1	TRBJ2-1	.	TGCAGCGCCGCGCGCCAGCGGGGGGCCAGATCGCCACACAATGAGCAGTTCTTC	CSAARQRGARSPHNEQFF
.	TRBV5-8	TRBJ1-2	few	TGTGCCAGCAGCTTCACAGACCATGGCTACACCTTC	CASSFTDHGYTF
TRBD2	TRBV30	TRBJ2-3	.	TGTGCCTGGAGCCTAGCGGGAGGCGCTAGCACAGATACGCAGTATTTT	CAWSLAGGASTDTQYF
.	TRBV6-4	TRBJ2-3	.	TGTGCCAGCAGTACCGGGTCCGACACAGATACGCAGTATTTT	CASSTGSDTDTQYF
.	TRBV9	TRBJ1-1	.	TGTGCCAGCAGCGTAGGGCAGGGAGGGACTGAAGCTTTCTTT	CASSVGQGGTEAFF
TRBD1	TRBV19	TRBJ2-6	.	TGTGCCAGTACTGAGTCGGGACAGGGGCTGTTTGGGGCCAACGTCCTGACTTTC	CASTESGQGLFGANVLTF
.	TRBV15	TRBJ2-1	once	TGTGCCACCAGATCAGGGGCGGGCGGCTACAATGAGCAGTTCTTC	CATRSGAGGYNEQFF
.	TRBV7-3	TRBJ2-6	.	TGTGCCAGCAGCACTAGGGCCCGGGCCAACGTCCTGACTTTC	CASSTRARANVLTF
.	TRBV28	TRBJ2-7	.	TGTGCCAGCAGTTTCGTCGCCAGGGCTGCCGGCGAGCAGTACTTC	CASSFVARAAGEQYF
.	TRBV18	TRBJ1-1	.	TGTGCCAGCTCACCACCGCCCAGAAACACTGAAGCTTTCTTT	CASSPPPRNTEAFF
TRBD2	TRBV10-3	TRBJ2-1	.	TGTGCCATCAAGCTAGCGGGAGGGCCTGGGAATGAGCAGTTCTTC	CAIKLAGGPGNEQFF
.	TRBV28	TRBJ1-4	few	TGTGCCAGCACCGAAGGAACGGGGACTAATGAAAAACTGTTTTTT	CASTEGTGTNEKLFF
.	TRBV13	TRBJ2-7	.	TGTGCCAGCAGCTTCAGGAGGCCCCCCTCATACGAGCAGTACTTC	CASSFRRPPSYEQYF
.	TRBV10-3	TRBJ1-2	.	TGTGCCATCAGCCAGGGGAGCTATGGCTACACCTTC	CAISQGSYGYTF
TRBD1	TRBV9	TRBJ1-1	.	TGTGCCAGCAGCGTAGGGACAGGGGCCGTTATGAACACTGAAGCTTTCTTT	CASSVGTGAVMNTEAFF
TRBD1	TRBV5-1	TRBJ1-1	.	TGCGCCAGCAGCCCCCGGACAGGAGTGAACACTGAAGCTTTCTTT	CASSPRTGVNTEAFF
.	TRBV28	TRBJ2-7	.	TGTGCCAGCAGTTCCTCTCGGTACGAGCAGTACTTC	CASSSSRYEQYF
TRBD2	TRBV7-2	TRBJ2-2	.	TGTGCCAGCAGCCTTAGCGGGAGAAACACCGGGGAGCTGTTTTTT	CASSLSGRNTGELFF
TRBD2	TRBV11-3	TRBJ2-2	once	TGTGCCAGCAGCGAGGGGTGGCTAGCGGGAGGGCCTAGCACCGGGGAGCTGTTTTTT	CASSEGWLAGGPSTGELFF
.	TRBV19	TRBJ2-5	.	TGTGCCTGTTCCGGGTCTGAGAGGGAGACCCAGTACTTC	CACSGSERETQYF
TRBD2	TRBV27	TRBJ2-5	.	TGTGCCAGCAGTTTACGGGGACTAGCGGGAGGGCCTAGGAGAGAGACCCAGTACTTC	CASSLRGLAGGPRRETQYF
.	TRBV21-1	TRBJ2-7	.	TGTGCCAGCAGCGGGAGGGCGGACAGCGACGCCTCCTACGAGCAGTACTTC	CASSGRADSDASYEQYF
.	TRBV9	TRBJ2-6	.	TGTGCCAGCAGCGTAGGGACTTCCCCAGCATCGGGGGCCAACGTCCTGACTTTC	CASSVGTSPASGANVLTF
.	TRBV10-2	TRBJ1-2	.	TGCGCCAGCAGTGAATATAGGGGTGATGGCTACACCTTC	CASSEYRGDGYTF
.	TRBV2	TRBJ1-5	.	TGTGCCAGCAGTATTCAGGGGAATCAGCCCCAGCATTTT	CASSIQGNQPQHF
TRBD2	TRBV7-2	TRBJ2-7	.	TGTGCCAGCAGCCCTTGGCGGGAGGTGGGGACCTACGAGCAGTACTTC	CASSPWREVGTYEQYF
.	TRBV5-6	TRBJ2-7	few	TGTGCCAGCAGCCCTCGAGGGGGTGGGTATTCTTACGAGCAGTACTTC	CASSPRGGGYSYEQYF